This section outlines one T cell receptor (beta chain) sequence together with its context. Its target is not known. The entry originates in a study of OX40 agonist ivuxolimab in advanced cancers. Study-wide results and caveats: Partial responders treated at 0.1-3.0 mg/kg exhibited clonal expansion among the lowest measured.

CDR1 and CDR2 (germline): LGHNA, YNFKEQ. The CDR3 sequence is 17 residues long. Deletions cut 0 bases from V and 0 bases from J, with 15 bases between. Clones were sequenced by immunoSEQ multiplex PCR, and TCRdb holds only the in-frame ones, with some missing. The sample consists of over 95,000 clones, around nine tenths of them appearing once. The chain uses TRBV4-2 and TRBJ2-7, with D possibly being TRBD1 or TRBD2 (5 bases each). The TCR comes from an adult with an advanced solid tumor such as melanoma, head and neck, liver or kidney cancer. Sequenced material: CD4+ or CD8+ T cells sorted from blood, taken in a trial of the OX40 agonist ivuxolimab. The CDR3 DNA reads TGTGCCAGCAGCCAAGATCCAATTGGGACGAGCTCCTACGAGCAGTACTTC. Its protein is CASSQDPIGTSSYEQYF.